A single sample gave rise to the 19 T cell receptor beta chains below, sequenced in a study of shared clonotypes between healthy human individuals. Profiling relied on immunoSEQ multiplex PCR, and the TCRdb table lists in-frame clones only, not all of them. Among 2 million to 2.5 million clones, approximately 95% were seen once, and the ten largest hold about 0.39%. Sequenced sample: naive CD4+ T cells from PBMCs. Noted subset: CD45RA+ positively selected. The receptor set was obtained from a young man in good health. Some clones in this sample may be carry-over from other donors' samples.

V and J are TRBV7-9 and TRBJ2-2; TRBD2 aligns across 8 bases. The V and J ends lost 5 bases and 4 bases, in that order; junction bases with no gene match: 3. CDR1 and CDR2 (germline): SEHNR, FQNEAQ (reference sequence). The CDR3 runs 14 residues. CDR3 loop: CASSETSVTGELFF. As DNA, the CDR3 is TGTGCCAGCAGCGAGACTAGCGTCACCGGGGAGCTGTTTTTT. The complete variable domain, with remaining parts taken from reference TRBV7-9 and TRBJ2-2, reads DTGVSQNPRHKITKRGQNVTFRCDPISEHNRLYWYRQTLGQGPEFLTYFQNEAQLEKSRLLSDRFSAERPKGSFSTLEIQRTEQGDSAMYLCASSETSVTGELFFGEGSRLTVL.

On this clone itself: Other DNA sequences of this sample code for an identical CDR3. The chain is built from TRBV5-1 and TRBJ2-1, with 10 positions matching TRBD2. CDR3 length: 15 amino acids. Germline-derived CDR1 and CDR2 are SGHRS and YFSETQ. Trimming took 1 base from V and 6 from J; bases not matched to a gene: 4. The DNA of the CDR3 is TGCGCCAGCAGCTTGACTAGCGGGATTGGCAATGAGCAGTTCTTC. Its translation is CASSLTSGIGNEQFF.

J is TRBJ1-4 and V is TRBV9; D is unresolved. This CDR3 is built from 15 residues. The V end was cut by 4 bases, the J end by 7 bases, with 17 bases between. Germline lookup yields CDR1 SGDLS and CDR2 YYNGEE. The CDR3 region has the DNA TGTGCCAGCAGCTTACGAGGGAGTAGCGCTGAAAAACTGTTTTTT. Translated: CASSLRGSSAEKLFF.

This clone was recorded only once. The CDR3 sequence: CASSQVPNTIYF. Here the CDR3 DNA reads TGTGCCAGCAGCCAAGTTCCAAACACCATATATTTT. The chain joins TRBV14 to TRBJ1-3; no clear D. Germline V gene lookup returns CDR1 SGHDN and CDR2 FVKESK. This CDR3 has 12 amino acids. V lost 1 base to trimming and J lost 6 bases, with 4 bases between them.

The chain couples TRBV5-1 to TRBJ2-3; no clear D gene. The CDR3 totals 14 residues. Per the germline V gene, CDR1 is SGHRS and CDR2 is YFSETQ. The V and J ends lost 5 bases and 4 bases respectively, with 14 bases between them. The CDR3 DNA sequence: TGCGCCAGCAGTTCCGGAGAGGCGGCAGATACGCAGTATTTT. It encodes CASSSGEAADTQYF.

CDR3 nucleotides: TGCGCCAGCAGCTTCTGGAGGGGCCACGAGCAGTACTTC. Translation: CASSFWRGHEQYF. The gene calls are TRBV5-1 and TRBJ2-7, with D perhaps matching TRBD2 (6 bases). V lost 2 bases and J 5 bases, leaving 11 bases between the germline ends. Germline V lookup: CDR1 SGHRS, CDR2 YFSETQ. The CDR3 totals 13 residues.

CDR3 in amino acids: CASSSMTGNNEKLFF. The DNA of the CDR3 is TGTGCCAGCAGCTCGATGACAGGGAATAATGAAAAACTGTTTTTT. The V call is TRBV5-4, the J call TRBJ1-4, with TRBD1 matching over 7 bases. V shed 3 bases and J 4 bases; nucleotides not matched to a gene: 6. Germline V gene data show CDR1 as SGHNT and CDR2 as YYREEE (reference sequence). There are 15 residues in the CDR3.

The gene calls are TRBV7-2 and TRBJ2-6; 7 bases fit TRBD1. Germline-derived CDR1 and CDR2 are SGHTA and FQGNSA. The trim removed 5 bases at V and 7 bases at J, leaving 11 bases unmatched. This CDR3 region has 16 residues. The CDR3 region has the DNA TGTGCCAGCAGCACGACAGGGTACGGTAGCGCCAACGTCCTGACTTTC. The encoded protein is CASSTTGYGSANVLTF.

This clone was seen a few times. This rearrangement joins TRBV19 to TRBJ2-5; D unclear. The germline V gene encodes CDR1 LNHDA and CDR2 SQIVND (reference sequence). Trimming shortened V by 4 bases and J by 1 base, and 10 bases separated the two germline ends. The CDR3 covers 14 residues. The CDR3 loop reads CASSTRRTQETQYF. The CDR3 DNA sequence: TGTGCCAGTAGTACCCGACGGACCCAAGAGACCCAGTACTTC. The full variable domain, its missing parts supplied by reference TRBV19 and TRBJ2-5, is DGGITQSPKYLFRKEGQNVTLSCEQNLNHDAMYWYRQDPGQGLRLIYYSQIVNDFQKGDIAEGYSVSREKKESFPLTVTSAQKNPTAFYLCASSTRRTQETQYFGPGTRLLVL.

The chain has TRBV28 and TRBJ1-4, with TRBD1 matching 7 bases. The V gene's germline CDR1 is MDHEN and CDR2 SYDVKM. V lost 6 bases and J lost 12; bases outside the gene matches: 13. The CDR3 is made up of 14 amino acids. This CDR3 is CASSRNRGLGELFF. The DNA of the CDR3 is TGTGCCAGCAGCCGGAACAGGGGTTTAGGGGAACTGTTTTTT.

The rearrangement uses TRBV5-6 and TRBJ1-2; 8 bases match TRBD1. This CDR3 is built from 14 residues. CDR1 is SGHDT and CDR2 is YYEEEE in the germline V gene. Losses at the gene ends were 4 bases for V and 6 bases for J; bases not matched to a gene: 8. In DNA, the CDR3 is TGTGCCAGCAGCCGCTACAGGGGGATGCATGGCTACACCTTC. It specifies CASSRYRGMHGYTF.

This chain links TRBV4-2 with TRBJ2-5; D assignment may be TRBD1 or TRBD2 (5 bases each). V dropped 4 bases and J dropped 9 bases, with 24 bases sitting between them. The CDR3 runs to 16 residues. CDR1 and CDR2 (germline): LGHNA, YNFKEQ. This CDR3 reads CASSLLLRDPPEAQYF. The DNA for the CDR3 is TGTGCCAGCAGCCTTCTTCTTCGGGACCCACCGGAGGCCCAGTACTTC.

CDR3 region: CASSLNQESYNEQFF. DNA of the CDR3: TGTGCCAGTAGCCTCAATCAGGAATCCTACAATGAGCAGTTCTTC. This chain connects TRBV19 to TRBJ2-1; D gene uncertain. The germline V gene encodes CDR1 LNHDA and CDR2 SQIVND (reference sequence). This CDR3 region has 15 residues. V was cut by 6 bases and J by 1 base, with 13 bases left in between.

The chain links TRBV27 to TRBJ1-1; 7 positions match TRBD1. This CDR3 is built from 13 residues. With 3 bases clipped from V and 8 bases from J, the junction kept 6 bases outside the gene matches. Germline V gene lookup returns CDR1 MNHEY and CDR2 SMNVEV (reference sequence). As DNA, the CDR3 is TGTGCCAGCAGTTTGCGAGGGGGCTCCGAAGCTTTCTTT. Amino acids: CASSLRGGSEAFF.

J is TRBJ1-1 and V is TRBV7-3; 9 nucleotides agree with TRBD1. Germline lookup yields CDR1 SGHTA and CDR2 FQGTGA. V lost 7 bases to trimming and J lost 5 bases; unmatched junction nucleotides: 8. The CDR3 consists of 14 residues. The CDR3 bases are TGTGCCAGCACCGTACAGGGGGCGCGGACTGAAGCTTTCTTT. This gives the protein CASTVQGARTEAFF.

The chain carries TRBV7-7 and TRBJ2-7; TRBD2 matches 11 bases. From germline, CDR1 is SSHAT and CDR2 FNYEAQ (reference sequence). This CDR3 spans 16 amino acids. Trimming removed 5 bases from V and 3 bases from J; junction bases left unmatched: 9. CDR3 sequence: CASSRSTSGSFYEQYF. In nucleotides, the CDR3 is TGTGCCAGCAGCCGTAGCACTAGCGGGAGTTTCTACGAGCAGTACTTC.

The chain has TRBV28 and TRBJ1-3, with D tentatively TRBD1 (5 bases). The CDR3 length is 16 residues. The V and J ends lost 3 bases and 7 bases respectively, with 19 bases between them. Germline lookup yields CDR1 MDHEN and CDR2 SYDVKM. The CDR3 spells CASSFTTGRGGNTIYF. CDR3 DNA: TGTGCCAGCAGTTTCACCACAGGACGGGGAGGGAACACCATATATTTT.

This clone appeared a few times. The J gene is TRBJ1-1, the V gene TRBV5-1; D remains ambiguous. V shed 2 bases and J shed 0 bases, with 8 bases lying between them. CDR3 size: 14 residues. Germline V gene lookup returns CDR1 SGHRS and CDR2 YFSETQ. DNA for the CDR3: TGCGCCAGCAGCTTTTACACGGTGAACACTGAAGCTTTCTTT. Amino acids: CASSFYTVNTEAFF.

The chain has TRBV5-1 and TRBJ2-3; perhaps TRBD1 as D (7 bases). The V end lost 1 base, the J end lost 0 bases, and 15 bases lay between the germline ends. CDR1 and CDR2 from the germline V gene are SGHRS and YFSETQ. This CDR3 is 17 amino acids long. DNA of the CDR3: TGCGCCAGCAGCTTGACAGGCAGGGGGGAAAGCACAGATACGCAGTATTTT. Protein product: CASSLTGRGESTDTQYF.